Listed below are T cell receptor beta chains from one sample, sequenced in a study of T cell repertoires in cytomegalovirus infection. TCRdb re-called the reads with MiXCR, one entry per CDR3 protein. The sample yields roughly 630,000 distinct CDR3 sequences, approximately 24% seen once. The sequenced material came from CD8+ T cells from PBMCs. The receptors here all came from a human donor in good health (CMV status not recorded). Some clones in this sample may be carry-over from other donors' samples. The CDR3 runs from the conserved cysteine through the conserved F or W. The order of the fields is J gene, clone size, D gene, V gene, CDR3 protein, CDR3 DNA. The D gene is left open where the match is weak. Rows may omit the clone size; those that give it use once, few, many or a size class.

J: TRBJ1-2; size: NA; D: NA; V: TRBV6-2/TRBV6-3; CDR3: CASSYQPGSRYGYTF; DNA: TGTGCCAGCAGTTATCAACCAGGGAGTCGGTATGGCTACACCTTC
J: TRBJ2-3; size: NA; D: TRBD1; V: TRBV14; CDR3: CASSQDIRGKEYF; DNA: TGTGCCAGCAGCCAAGATATCAGGGGGAAAGAGTATTTT
J: TRBJ2-6; size: once; D: NA; V: TRBV7-4; CDR3: CTSSLGTKLLVLTF; DNA: TGTACCAGCAGCTTAGGGACAAAGCTCCTCGTCCTGACTTTC
J: TRBJ2-3; size: few; D: NA; V: TRBV28; CDR3: CASSLRTIELRVDTQYF; DNA: TGTGCCAGCAGTCTTCGGACTATCGAACTCAGGGTAGATACGCAGTATTTT
J: TRBJ2-3; size: few; D: NA; V: TRBV20-1; CDR3: CSASPRGGSTDTQYF; DNA: TGCAGTGCGTCGCCACGCGGAGGTAGCACAGATACGCAGTATTTT
J: TRBJ2-3; size: many; D: NA; V: TRBV7-2; CDR3: CASSLGREADTQYF; DNA: TGTGCCAGCAGCTTGGGCAGGGAGGCAGATACGCAGTATTTT
J: TRBJ2-2; size: many; D: NA; V: TRBV7-6; CDR3: CASSQFGGNTGELFF; DNA: TGTGCCAGCAGCCAGTTCGGGGGTAACACCGGGGAGCTGTTTTTT
J: TRBJ2-2; size: NA; D: NA; V: TRBV7-7; CDR3: CASSFRASGELFF; DNA: TGTGCTAGCAGCTTTAGGGCTTCCGGGGAGCTGTTTTTT
J: TRBJ1-5; size: many; D: NA; V: TRBV7-3; CDR3: CASSLGTGTNLSNQPQHF; DNA: TGTGCCAGCAGCTTAGGGACGGGGACTAATTTGAGCAATCAGCCCCAGCATTTT
J: TRBJ2-7; size: once; D: NA; V: TRBV14; CDR3: CASSQAVLYEQYF; DNA: TGTGCCAGCAGCCAAGCTGTACTCTACGAGCAGTACTTC
J: TRBJ2-5; size: NA; D: TRBD1; V: TRBV28; CDR3: CASSLRDSPGETQYF; DNA: TGTGCCAGCAGTTTAAGGGACAGCCCTGGGGAGACCCAGTACTTC
J: TRBJ1-2; size: many; D: NA; V: TRBV7-9; CDR3: CASSLDTDGYTF; DNA: TGTGCCAGCAGCCTTGACACTGATGGCTACACCTTC
J: TRBJ1-4; size: once; D: TRBD1; V: TRBV6-2/TRBV6-3; CDR3: CASSYSMAGQVYEKLFF; DNA: TGTGCCAGCAGTTACTCGATGGCGGGACAGGTGTATGAAAAACTGTTTTTT
J: TRBJ2-2; size: few; D: NA; V: TRBV7-6; CDR3: CASSLPTENTGELFF; DNA: TGTGCCAGCAGCTTACCGACGGAAAACACCGGGGAGCTGTTTTTT
J: TRBJ2-1; size: NA; D: NA; V: TRBV20-1; CDR3: CSASSIEGSYNEQFF; DNA: TGCAGTGCTTCCTCAATCGAGGGTTCCTACAATGAGCAGTTCTTC
J: TRBJ1-4; size: NA; D: TRBD1; V: TRBV5-8; CDR3: CASSTFTGEEKLFF; DNA: TGTGCCAGCAGTACATTTACAGGGGAGGAAAAACTGTTTTTT
J: TRBJ2-3; size: NA; D: TRBD2; V: TRBV2; CDR3: CAIRGRTSGFPDTQYF; DNA: TGTGCCATCCGAGGAAGGACTAGCGGGTTTCCTGATACGCAGTATTTT
J: TRBJ2-1; size: few; D: TRBD2; V: TRBV2; CDR3: CASSRTSGGNNEQFF; DNA: TGTGCCAGCAGTCGGACTAGCGGGGGGAATAATGAGCAGTTCTTC
J: TRBJ1-2; size: few; D: NA; V: TRBV20-1; CDR3: CSAEPTYYGYTF; DNA: TGCAGTGCTGAACCAACCTACTATGGCTACACCTTC
J: TRBJ2-5; size: NA; D: NA; V: TRBV27; CDR3: CASSRGSHRETQYF; DNA: TGTGCCAGCAGTCGGGGTTCCCATCGGGAGACCCAGTACTTC
J: TRBJ2-1; size: NA; D: TRBD2; V: TRBV2; CDR3: CASRIGGGAYNEQFF; DNA: TGTGCCAGCAGGATCGGCGGGGGGGCCTACAATGAGCAGTTCTTC
J: TRBJ2-3; size: few; D: TRBD2; V: TRBV9; CDR3: CASSVSGTSADTQYF; DNA: TGTGCCAGCAGCGTCTCCGGGACTAGCGCAGATACGCAGTATTTT
J: TRBJ1-2; size: NA; D: NA; V: TRBV20-1; CDR3: CSARDERAGYTF; DNA: TGCAGTGCTAGGGACGAGAGGGCTGGCTACACCTTC
J: TRBJ2-2; size: few; D: NA; V: TRBV9; CDR3: CASSPRNLNTGELFF; DNA: TGTGCCAGCAGCCCGCGAAATTTGAACACCGGGGAGCTGTTTTTT